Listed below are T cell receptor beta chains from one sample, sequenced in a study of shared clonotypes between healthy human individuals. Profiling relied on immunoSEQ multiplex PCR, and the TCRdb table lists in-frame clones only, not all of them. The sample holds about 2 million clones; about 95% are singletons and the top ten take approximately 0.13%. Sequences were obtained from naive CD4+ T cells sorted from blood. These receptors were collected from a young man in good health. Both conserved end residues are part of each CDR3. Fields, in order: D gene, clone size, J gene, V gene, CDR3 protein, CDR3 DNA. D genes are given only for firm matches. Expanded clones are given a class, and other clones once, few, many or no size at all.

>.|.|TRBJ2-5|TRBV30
CAWSVLLVETQYF
TGTGCCTGGAGTGTACTCTTGGTTGAGACCCAGTACTTC
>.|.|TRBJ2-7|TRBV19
CASSAGRLYEQYF
TGTGCCAGTAGTGCAGGACGGCTCTACGAGCAGTACTTC
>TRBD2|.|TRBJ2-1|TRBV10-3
CAIKETSDGEQFF
TGTGCCATCAAGGAGACTAGCGACGGTGAGCAGTTCTTC
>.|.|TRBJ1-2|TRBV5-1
CASSLTASYGYTF
TGCGCCAGCAGCTTGACAGCTAGCTATGGCTACACCTTC
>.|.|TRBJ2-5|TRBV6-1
CASSRAGGETQYF
TGTGCCAGCAGTAGAGCTGGCGGGGAGACCCAGTACTTC
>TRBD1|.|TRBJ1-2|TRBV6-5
CASSRAIGTGEGYTF
TGTGCCAGCAGTCGAGCTATCGGGACAGGGGAGGGCTACACCTTC
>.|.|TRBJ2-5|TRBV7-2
CASSLVQGRGETQYF
TGTGCCAGCAGCTTAGTACAGGGGAGGGGGGAGACCCAGTACTTC
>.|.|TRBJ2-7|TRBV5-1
CASCNQTGRPPEQYF
TGCGCCAGCTGCAACCAGACAGGGAGGCCCCCCGAGCAGTACTTC
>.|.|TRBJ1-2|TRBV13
CASSLGRSVYGYTF
TGTGCCAGCAGCTTAGGCCGTTCCGTCTATGGCTACACCTTC
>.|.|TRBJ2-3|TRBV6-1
CASSSLGSDTQYF
TGTGCCAGCAGCTCCCTGGGATCAGATACGCAGTATTTT
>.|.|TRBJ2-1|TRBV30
CAWSVGGPGEQFF
TGTGCCTGGAGTGTAGGGGGGCCCGGTGAGCAGTTCTTC
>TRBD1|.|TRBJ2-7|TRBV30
CAWSVGLQGIYEQYF
TGTGCCTGGAGTGTCGGGTTACAGGGGATCTACGAGCAGTACTTC
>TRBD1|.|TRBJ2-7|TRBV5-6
CASSPRDRGFYEQYF
TGTGCCAGCAGTCCCCGGGACAGGGGATTCTACGAGCAGTACTTC
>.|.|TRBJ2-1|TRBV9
CASSVGSALNEQFF
TGTGCCAGCAGCGTAGGATCCGCCCTCAATGAGCAGTTCTTC
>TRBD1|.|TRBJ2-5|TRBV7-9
CASSTRTGGQETQYF
TGTGCCAGCAGCACCCGGACAGGGGGCCAAGAGACCCAGTACTTC
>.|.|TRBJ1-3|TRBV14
CASSQDRGAGNTIYF
TGTGCCAGCAGCCAAGATAGGGGGGCTGGAAACACCATATATTTT
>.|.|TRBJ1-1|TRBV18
CASSREGHIEAFF
TGTGCCAGCTCACGGGAAGGACACATAGAAGCTTTCTTT
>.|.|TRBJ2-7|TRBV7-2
CASSPGGGSYEQYF
TGTGCCAGCAGCCCAGGTGGGGGCTCCTACGAGCAGTACTTC
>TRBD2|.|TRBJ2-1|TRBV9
CASSVELAGWNEQFF
TGTGCCAGCAGCGTAGAGCTAGCGGGATGGAATGAGCAGTTCTTC
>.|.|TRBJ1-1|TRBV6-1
CASSAFLDRVTNTEAFF
TGTGCCAGCAGTGCCTTTTTGGACAGAGTTACGAACACTGAAGCTTTCTTT
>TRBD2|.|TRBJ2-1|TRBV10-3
CAIKESSGVYNEQFF
TGTGCCATCAAGGAGTCTAGCGGGGTCTACAATGAGCAGTTCTTC
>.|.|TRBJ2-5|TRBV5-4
CASSLSGVETQYF
TGTGCCAGCAGCTTGAGTGGGGTGGAGACCCAGTACTTC
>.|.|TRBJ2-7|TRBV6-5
CASGRDSYEQYF
TGTGCCAGCGGCCGGGACTCCTACGAGCAGTACTTC
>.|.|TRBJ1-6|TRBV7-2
CASSLDASSYNSPLHF
TGTGCCAGCAGCTTAGATGCGAGCTCCTATAATTCACCCCTCCACTTT
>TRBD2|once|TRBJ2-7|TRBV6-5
CASSYGSGGTYEQYF
TGTGCCAGCAGTTACGGTAGCGGGGGTACCTACGAGCAGTACTTC
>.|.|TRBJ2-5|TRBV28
CASSSWETQYF
TGTGCCAGCAGCTCTTGGGAGACCCAGTACTTC
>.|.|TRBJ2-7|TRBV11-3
CASSLSAGNWYEQYF
TGTGCCAGCAGCTTAAGCGCGGGGAATTGGTACGAGCAGTACTTC
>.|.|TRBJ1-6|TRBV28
CASRSESPNSPLHF
TGTGCCAGCAGATCCGAGAGCCCAAATTCACCCCTCCACTTT
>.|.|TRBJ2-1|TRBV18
CASSPRVTGRIYNEQFF
TGTGCCAGCTCACCACGTGTGACAGGGAGGATCTACAATGAGCAGTTCTTC
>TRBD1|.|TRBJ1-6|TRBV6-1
CASSDTGQGNSPLHF
TGTGCCAGCAGTGATACGGGACAGGGGAATTCACCCCTCCACTTT
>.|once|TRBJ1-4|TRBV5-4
CASSLSLDRTTNEKLFF
TGTGCCAGCAGCTTGTCGTTGGACCGGACAACTAATGAAAAACTGTTTTTT